Described below is a single TCR beta chain sequence and its context. This sample is drawn from a study of technical replicates of blood from four donors. This CDR3 comprises 19 residues. With V trimmed by 1 base and J by 2 bases, 9 bases remained unmatched. Germline CDR1 and CDR2: SGHTA and FQGTGA. Sequencing used immunoSEQ multiplex PCR; TCRdb keeps in-frame clones, though not all of them. The sample shows some 14,000 clones, 95% of them seen only once. This TCR derives from a human donor in good health. The sequenced sample consisted of PBMCs. The V call is TRBV7-3, the J call TRBJ2-1; 12 nucleotides line up with TRBD2. This CDR3 is CASSLKGGLAGVTYNEQFF. In nucleotides, the CDR3 is TGTGCCAGCAGCTTAAAGGGGGGACTAGCGGGTGTAACCTACAATGAGCAGTTCTTC.